This T cell receptor beta chain was sequenced for a study of blood T cell repertoires in COVID-19. Study overall: Samples representing acute and convalescent COVID-19 were sourced from the United States, Italy and Spain. From T cells, B-cell-depleted T cells, or PBMCs came the material, which was cDNA or gDNA.

V gave up 1 base and J gave up 4 bases; unmatched junction bases: 2. Germline V gives CDR1 LGHNA, CDR2 YSLEER. The CDR3 contains 15 residues. Source study methods: Reference gene primer amplification gave nucleated cell count estimates. Repertoires were generated with immunoSEQ multiplex PCR, while TCRdb's copy carries only in-frame clones and drops some. The D gene and trimming were derived from the DNA, and the V and J assignments and clone size from that table. The repertoire has roughly 98,000 clones, 65% to 90% of them found once; the top ten carry roughly 10%. This chain joins TRBV4-3 and TRBJ2-7, with 12 positions matching TRBD1. The sequence was obtained from a man aged 70-80 years with active or convalescent COVID-19. The sequencing sample was made of peripheral blood. The CDR3 bases are TGCGCCAGCAGCCAAGGGGGACAGGGGGCATACGAGCAGTACTTC. Its translation: CASSQGGQGAYEQYF.